The 21 T cell receptor beta chains reported below all come from one sample, sequenced in a study of blood T cells in healthy people across ages (dated by TCRdb to 2013 to 2016). Receptor libraries were prepared by 5' RACE. Instrument used: Illumina HiSeq 2500. The second PCR ran for about 7 to 11 cycles and used a J-beta primer mix along with a sample-barcoded 5' primer. The public reads were reanalyzed by TCRdb: fastp trimming at Q25, MiXCR alignment, in-frame beta chains only. Records with the same CDR3 protein are collapsed into one entry carrying the most frequent genes and DNA. This sample gives about 650,000 distinct CDR3 sequences in total; approximately 31% of them show up just once. The ten largest clonotypes hold over 15% of the sample. Sequenced sample: blood. The receptors come from a woman older than 75 in good health. Donor details come from another sample of the same person, matched by shared clones.

This clonotype was seen at least ten times. The chain combines TRBV7-2 with TRBJ1-2, with D hard to call. This CDR3 is built from 15 residues. Deletions cut 4 bases from V and 0 bases from J, with 12 bases between. CDR1 is SGHTA and CDR2 is FQGNSA in the germline V gene. CDR3 DNA sequence: TGTGCCAGCAGCTCCGACTCGGGTGCTAACTATGGCTACACCTTC. The encoded protein is CASSSDSGANYGYTF.

This clonotype came up many times. The CDR3 sequence is CASSQTGSEQFF. CDR3 nucleotide sequence: TGTGCCAGCAGCCAGACCGGGAGTGAGCAGTTCTTC. The rearrangement joins TRBV27 to TRBJ2-1, with D perhaps matching TRBD2 (6 bases). Looked up from germline, CDR1 is MNHEY and CDR2 is SMNVEV (reference sequence). This CDR3 comprises 12 residues. The V gene lost 6 bases and the J gene lost 9 bases, with 12 bases spanning the gap.

For this clonotype: Being one base from a much bigger clone, this may be a read error. The chain recombines TRBV7-2 with TRBJ1-2; D unresolved. From germline, CDR1 is SGHTA and CDR2 FQGNSA. The CDR3 has 13 residues. Trimming took off 5 bases at V and 5 bases at J, with 12 bases between the two ends. This chain's CDR3 is CASSNYQGYGYTF. The DNA for the CDR3 is TGTGCCAGCAGCAACTACCAAGGTTATGGCTACACCTTC.

The chain recombines TRBV20-1 with TRBJ2-1; 9 bases match TRBD2. From germline, CDR1 is DFQATT and CDR2 SNEGSKA (reference sequence). V was clipped by 4 bases and J by 7 bases; unmatched bases: 8. CDR3 size: 14 residues. The CDR3: CSAIGGLAGNEQFF. The CDR3 coding sequence is TGCAGTGCTATTGGGGGACTAGCCGGTAATGAGCAGTTCTTC.

The chain has TRBV4-2 and TRBJ1-3; D gene unclear. Looked up from germline, CDR1 is LGHNA and CDR2 is YNFKEQ. V shed 0 bases and J shed 8 bases, with 5 bases lying between them. The CDR3 sequence is 12 residues long. CDR3: CASSQDVYTIYF. The DNA of the CDR3 is TGTGCCAGCAGCCAAGATGTGTACACCATATATTTT.

This clonotype was seen ten or more times. The CDR3 is CASTSTQKLNTEAFF. As DNA, the CDR3 is TGTGCCAGCACCTCCACTCAAAAACTGAACACTGAAGCTTTCTTT. The chain is built from TRBV7-2 and TRBJ1-1; D call uncertain. From germline, CDR1 is SGHTA and CDR2 FQGNSA. This CDR3 comprises 15 residues. V was trimmed by 7 bases and J by 0 bases, leaving 15 bases between them.

This chain connects TRBV29-1 to TRBJ2-1, with D perhaps TRBD2 (6 bases). This CDR3 has 15 amino acids. Per germline, CDR1 SQVTM and CDR2 ANQGSEA. V was pared by 7 bases and J by 10 bases, with 26 bases between. The CDR3 nucleotides read TGCAGCGGAAGTACCTCGACTAGGGGTGGTGAGGAGCAGTTCTTC. Amino acids: CSGSTSTRGGEEQFF.

This clonotype was counted at least ten times. The chain carries TRBV12-3 or TRBV12-4 and TRBJ2-7; TRBD2 matches at 9 bases. The CDR3 loop spans 18 amino acids. V shed 1 base, J shed 0 bases, and the junction held 10 bases outside the gene matches. CDR3 in amino acids: CASSLGGLAGAISYEQYF. CDR3 DNA: TGTGCCAGCAGTTTAGGAGGGTTAGCGGGAGCGATCTCCTACGAGCAGTACTTC.

At least ten counts were recorded for this clonotype. The V call is TRBV5-6, the J call TRBJ1-2, with D unclear. V shed 1 base and J shed 8 bases, with 9 bases lying between them. CDR1 SGHDT and CDR2 YYEEEE come from the germline V gene. CDR3 length: 12 residues. Here the CDR3 DNA reads TGTGCCAGCAGCTTGTCCCGTGGAGGCTACACCTTC. Amino acids: CASSLSRGGYTF.

This clonotype was seen a handful of times. A much larger clone differs from this one at a single base, so this may be a read error. The CDR3 reads CASAGTLGTDTQYF. The DNA of the CDR3 is TGTGCCAGCGCGGGGACATTGGGCACAGATACGCAGTATTTT. The V call is TRBV6-5, the J call TRBJ2-3; possibly TRBD1 or TRBD2 for D (6 bases each). Germline assignment: CDR1 MNHEY and CDR2 SVGAGI. The CDR3 is 14 residues long. Trimming left V 8 bases short and J 1 base short, with 13 bases between.

Many counts were recorded for this clonotype. The chain couples TRBV2 to TRBJ1-2; TRBD1 matches at 9 bases. The junction had 9 bases not matched to a gene; V was cut back by 8 bases and J by 8 bases. The germline V gene has CDR1 SNHLY and CDR2 FYNNEI. The CDR3 length is 13 residues. Written as DNA, the CDR3 is TGTGCCAGCTCCCAGGGACAGGGTGGCGGCTACACCTTC. Amino acid sequence: CASSQGQGGGYTF.

The V gene is TRBV2, the J gene TRBJ1-2; D is perhaps TRBD1 (6 bases). V lost 6 bases and J lost 11, with 16 bases in between. Germline V gene data show CDR1 as SNHLY and CDR2 as FYNNEI. The CDR3 sequence is 12 residues long. CDR3 region: CASSTGQSRYTF. Here the CDR3 DNA reads TGTGCCAGCAGCACAGGGCAGTCACGGTACACCTTC. Full variable domain (rest looked up from reference TRBV2 and TRBJ1-2): EPEVTQTPSHQVTQMGQEVILRCVPISNHLYFYWYRQILGQKVEFLVSFYNNEISEKSEIFDDQFSVERPDGSNFTLKIRSTKLEDSAMYFCASSTGQSRYTFGSGTRLTVV.

This clonotype was seen at least ten times. CDR3 protein: CASIPGAFAETQYF. The CDR3 coding sequence is TGTGCCAGCATCCCAGGAGCCTTCGCGGAGACCCAGTACTTC. V usage is TRBV7-8 and J usage is TRBJ2-5; D call uncertain. The CDR3 has 14 residues. V was cut by 7 bases and J by 5 bases, with 17 bases left in between. Looked up from germline, CDR1 is SGHVS and CDR2 is FQNEAQ.

In this sample, this clonotype turned up many times. The V and J genes are TRBV29-1 and TRBJ2-7, with 9 bases matching TRBD2. Germline lookup yields CDR1 SQVTM and CDR2 ANQGSEA. The CDR3 is 13 amino acids. V dropped 1 base and J dropped 6; count of bases not matched to a gene: 4. CDR3 amino acids: CSVEGLRGGEQYF. In DNA form, the CDR3 reads TGCAGCGTTGAAGGTTTGCGGGGGGGCGAGCAGTACTTC.

This clonotype came up many times. V is TRBV3-1 and J is TRBJ1-2; D gene ambiguous. Germline values: CDR1 LGHDT, CDR2 YNNKEL (reference sequence). This CDR3 is built from 14 residues. Deletions cut 1 base from V and 7 bases from J, with 13 bases between. The CDR3 here is CASSQGVADPGYTF. The CDR3 DNA follows: TGTGCCAGCAGCCAAGGCGTAGCCGACCCTGGCTACACCTTC.

For this clonotype: A read error may be the cause here, since a much bigger clone is one base away. The chain uses TRBV7-3 and TRBJ2-7; D uncertain. The end of the DNA is better explained by TRBJ2-5, so the J call may be wrong. The CDR3 runs 14 residues. The germline CDR1 and CDR2 sequences are SGHTA and FQGTGA. The DNA for the CDR3 is TGTGCCGGCAGCTTAGACTCCTCGATGGAGACCCAGTACTTC. Its translation: CAGSLDSSMETQYF.

This clonotype appeared many times. The CDR3 loop is CSGSRVRGGYTF. Written as DNA, the CDR3 is TGCAGCGGTTCTCGGGTTAGAGGTGGCTACACCTTC. The rearrangement joins TRBV29-1 to TRBJ1-2; D is unclear. Germline CDR1 and CDR2: SQVTM and ANQGSEA. With 7 bases removed from V and 7 bases from J, the gap between germline ends came to 16 bases. The CDR3 sequence is 12 residues long.

CDR3 in DNA: TGTGCCAGCAACGCGGCGGGTCTCACGACTATTGGCTACACCTTC. It yields the protein CASNAAGLTTIGYTF. V usage is TRBV6-1 and J usage is TRBJ1-2, with unresolved D. V was cut by 7 bases and J by 7 bases, with 22 bases left in between. CDR1 and CDR2 (germline): MNHNS, SASEGT. This CDR3 is 15 amino acids long.

This clonotype was found a few times. This CDR3 is CAWKRAANTGELFF. For the CDR3, the DNA is TGTGCCTGGAAACGGGCGGCGAACACCGGGGAGCTGTTTTTT. The V and J genes are TRBV30 and TRBJ2-2, with D uncertain. Germline CDR1 and CDR2: GTSNPN and SVGIG (reference sequence). V dropped 4 bases and J dropped 0 bases, with 9 bases sitting between them. The CDR3 has 14 amino acids.

The sample holds many counts of this clonotype. This chain joins TRBV3-1 and TRBJ2-1; D gene unclear. The CDR3 is 12 residues long. The V end was cut by 3 bases, the J end by 7 bases, with 7 bases between. Germline V gene sequence: CDR1 LGHDT, CDR2 YNNKEL (reference sequence). The CDR3 nucleotides are TGTGCCAGCAGCCAGCTTGGGAATGAGCAGTTCTTC. Translation gives CASSQLGNEQFF.

The chain couples TRBV10-3 to TRBJ1-1, with a possible D match to TRBD1 (6 bases). There are 15 residues in the CDR3. Germline assignment: CDR1 ENHRY and CDR2 SYGVKD. Trimming stripped 4 bases from V and 4 bases from J, with 16 bases between. CDR3: CAISGEQGLGTEAFF. The CDR3, as DNA: TGTGCCATCAGTGGAGAACAGGGTCTGGGCACTGAAGCTTTCTTT.